This T cell receptor beta chain was profiled in a study of low-dose radiotherapy and immunotherapy resistance in tumors. Study background: Nivolumab was given to patients as a 240 mg flat dose every two weeks, and ipilimumab at 1 mg/kg every six weeks. Both were delivered intravenously. Patients took oral aspirin 300 mg daily for four cycles from cycle 1 day 1.

Worth noting for this clonotype: A far larger clone is one base from this, pointing to a likely read error.

Priming of first-strand cDNA relied on TRAV- and TRBV-specific primers (covering alpha and beta chains). The PCR that amplified TCRs ran for 20 cycles, relying on a constant-region primer and a V-primer adapter. TCRdb re-analysed the reads in MiXCR, keeping a single row per CDR3 protein. The sample lists roughly 56,000 distinct CDR3 sequences; about a quarter were seen once. Time point defined: after trial treatment. The treatment here: LDRT plus nivolumab, ipilimumab, low-dose cyclophosphamide and aspirin (RACIN trial). Every donor was treated with nivolumab, ipilimumab, aspirin, low-dose cyclophosphamide and also low-dose radiotherapy. The receptor's source is a male donor with prostate cancer. The source material was PBMCs, sampled after low-dose radiotherapy plus immunotherapy.

CDR3 sequence (DNA): TGTGCCAGCAGCCCGGGGACTAGCTTCTCCCCAGATACCCAGTACTTC. It encodes CASSPGTSFSPDTQYF. The genes are TRBV2 and TRBJ2-5; 9 nucleotides agree with TRBD2. Germline assignment: CDR1 SNHLY and CDR2 FYNNEI. The CDR3 is 16 amino acids. The ends lost 6 bases at V and 8 bases at J; junction bases unmatched: 16.